This T cell receptor beta chain was recorded in a study of blood T cell repertoires in COVID-19. Sequencing was performed with immunoSEQ multiplex PCR; in TCRdb, only in-frame clones are kept and a portion is missing. The sample comprises about 280,000 clones, 85% of which are singletons, and about 2.3% rests with the top ten. Which cohort a participant joined came from the clinical history participants gave. In Cohort 3, a recovered donor had either two negative PCRs, clearance, or symptom resolution. The length of the CDR3 is 14 residues. The germline V gene encodes CDR1 MNHEY and CDR2 SVGAGI. V gave up 6 bases and J gave up 7 bases; unmatched junction bases: 9.

The chain joins TRBV6-5 to TRBJ1-1; 9 bases fit TRBD1. Sequencing used PBMCs or T cells enriched from blood (not recorded which). The source of this sequence is a woman in her forties or fifties who had recovered from COVID-19. CDR3 DNA sequence: TGTGCCAGCAGGCCGACAGGGGGTCGTGTTGAAGCTTTCTTT. This gives the protein CASRPTGGRVEAFF.